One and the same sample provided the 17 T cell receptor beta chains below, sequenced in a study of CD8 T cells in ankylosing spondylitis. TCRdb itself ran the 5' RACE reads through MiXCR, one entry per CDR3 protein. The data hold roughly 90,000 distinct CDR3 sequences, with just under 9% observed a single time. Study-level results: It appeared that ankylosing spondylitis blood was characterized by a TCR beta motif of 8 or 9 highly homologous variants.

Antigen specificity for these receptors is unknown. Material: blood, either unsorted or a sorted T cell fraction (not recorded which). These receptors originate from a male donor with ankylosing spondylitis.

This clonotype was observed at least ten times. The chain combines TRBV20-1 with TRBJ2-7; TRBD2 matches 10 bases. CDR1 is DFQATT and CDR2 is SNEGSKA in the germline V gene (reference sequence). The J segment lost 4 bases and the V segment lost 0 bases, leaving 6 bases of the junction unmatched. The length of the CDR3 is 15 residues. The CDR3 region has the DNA TGCAGTGCTAGAGATCGCCCTAGCGGGAGTTACGAGCAGTACTTC. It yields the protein CSARDRPSGSYEQYF.

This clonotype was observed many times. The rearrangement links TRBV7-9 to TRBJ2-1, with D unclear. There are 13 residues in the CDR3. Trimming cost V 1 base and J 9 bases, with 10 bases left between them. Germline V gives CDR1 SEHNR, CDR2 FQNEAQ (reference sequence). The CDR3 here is CASSLEVLVEQFF. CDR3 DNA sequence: TGTGCCAGCAGCTTAGAGGTTTTAGTTGAGCAGTTCTTC. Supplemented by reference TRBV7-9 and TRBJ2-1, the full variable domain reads DTGVSQNPRHKITKRGQNVTFRCDPISEHNRLYWYRQTLGQGPEFLTYFQNEAQLEKSRLLSDRFSAERPKGSFSTLEIQRTEQGDSAMYLCASSLEVLVEQFFGPGTRLTVL.

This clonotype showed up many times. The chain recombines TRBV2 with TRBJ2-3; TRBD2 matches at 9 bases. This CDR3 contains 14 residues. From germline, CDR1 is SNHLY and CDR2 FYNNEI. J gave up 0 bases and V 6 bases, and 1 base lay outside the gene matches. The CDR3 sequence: CASRLAGSTDTQYF. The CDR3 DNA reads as TGTGCCAGCAGGCTAGCGGGGAGCACAGATACGCAGTATTTT.

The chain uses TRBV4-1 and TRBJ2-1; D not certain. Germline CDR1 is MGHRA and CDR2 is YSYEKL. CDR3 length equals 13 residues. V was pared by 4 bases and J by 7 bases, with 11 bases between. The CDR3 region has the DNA TGCGCCAGCAGCCGCCACCCTATGAATGAGCAGTTCTTC. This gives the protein CASSRHPMNEQFF.

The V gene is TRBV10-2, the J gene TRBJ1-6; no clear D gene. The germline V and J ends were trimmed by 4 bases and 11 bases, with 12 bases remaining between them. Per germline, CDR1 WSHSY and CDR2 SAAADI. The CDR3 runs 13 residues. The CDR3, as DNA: TGCGCCAGCAGTGCCGACCGAACTACACCCCTCCACTTT. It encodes CASSADRTTPLHF.

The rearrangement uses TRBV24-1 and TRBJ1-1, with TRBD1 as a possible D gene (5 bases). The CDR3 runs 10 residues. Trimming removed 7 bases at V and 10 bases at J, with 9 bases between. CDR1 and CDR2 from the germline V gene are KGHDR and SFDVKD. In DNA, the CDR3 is TGTGCCACCAGAGGGGCAGGAGCTTTCTTT. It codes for CATRGAGAFF.

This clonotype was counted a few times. CDR3 protein: CASSLVLAGLSYSTDTQYF. DNA of the CDR3: TGTGCCAGCAGCTTAGTTCTAGCGGGGCTCAGTTATAGCACAGATACGCAGTATTTT. The chain carries TRBV11-2 and TRBJ2-3; TRBD2 matches 9 bases. Germline CDR1 reads SGHAT; CDR2 reads FQNNGV. The CDR3 consists of 19 residues. V trimming: 1 base; J trimming: 0 bases; junction bases outside the gene matches: 11.

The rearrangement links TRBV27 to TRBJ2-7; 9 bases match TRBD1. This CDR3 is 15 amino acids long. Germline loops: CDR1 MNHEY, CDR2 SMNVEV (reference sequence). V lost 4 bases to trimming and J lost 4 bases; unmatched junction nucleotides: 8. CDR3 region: CASSSDGTGFYEQYV. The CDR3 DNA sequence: TGTGCCAGCAGTTCCGACGGGACAGGGTTTTACGAGCAGTACGTC.

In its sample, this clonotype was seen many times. CDR3: CASSLAPYNEQFF. CDR3 DNA sequence: TGTGCCAGCAGTTTAGCCCCCTACAATGAGCAGTTCTTC. The chain is built from TRBV12-3 or TRBV12-4 and TRBJ2-1; D is unclear. CDR3 size: 13 residues. The V end was cut by 0 bases, the J end by 2 bases, with 2 bases between.

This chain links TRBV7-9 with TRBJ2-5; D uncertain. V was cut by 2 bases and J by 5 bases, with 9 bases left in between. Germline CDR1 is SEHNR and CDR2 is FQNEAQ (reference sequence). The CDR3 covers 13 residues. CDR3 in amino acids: CASSLSNRETQYF. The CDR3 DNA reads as TGTGCCAGCAGCTTAAGTAACCGGGAGACCCAGTACTTC.

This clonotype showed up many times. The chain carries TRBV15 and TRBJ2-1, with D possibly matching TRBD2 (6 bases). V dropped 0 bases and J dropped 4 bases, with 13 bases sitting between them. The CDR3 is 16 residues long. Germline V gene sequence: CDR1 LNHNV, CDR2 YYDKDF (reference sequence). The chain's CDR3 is CATSREGGATYNEQFF. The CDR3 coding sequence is TGTGCCACCAGCAGAGAGGGAGGAGCCACATACAATGAGCAGTTCTTC.

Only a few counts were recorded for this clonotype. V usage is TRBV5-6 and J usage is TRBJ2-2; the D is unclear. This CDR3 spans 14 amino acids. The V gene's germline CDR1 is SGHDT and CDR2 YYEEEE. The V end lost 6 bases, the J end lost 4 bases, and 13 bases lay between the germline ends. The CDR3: CASTFWASTGELFF. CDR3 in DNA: TGTGCCAGCACGTTCTGGGCAAGCACCGGGGAGCTGTTTTTT.

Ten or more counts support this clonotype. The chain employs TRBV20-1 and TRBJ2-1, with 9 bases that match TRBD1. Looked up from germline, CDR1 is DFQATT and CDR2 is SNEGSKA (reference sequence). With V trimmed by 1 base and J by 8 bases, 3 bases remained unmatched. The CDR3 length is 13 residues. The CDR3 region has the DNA TGCAGTGCTAGAGGGGACAGGGATTATGAGCAGTTCTTC. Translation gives CSARGDRDYEQFF.

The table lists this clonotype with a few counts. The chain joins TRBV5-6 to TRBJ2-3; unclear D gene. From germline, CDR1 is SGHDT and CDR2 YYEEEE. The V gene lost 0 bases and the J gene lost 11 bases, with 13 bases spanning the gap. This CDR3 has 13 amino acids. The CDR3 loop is CASSLEGSRVQYF. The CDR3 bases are TGTGCCAGCAGCTTGGAAGGGTCCAGAGTGCAGTATTTT.

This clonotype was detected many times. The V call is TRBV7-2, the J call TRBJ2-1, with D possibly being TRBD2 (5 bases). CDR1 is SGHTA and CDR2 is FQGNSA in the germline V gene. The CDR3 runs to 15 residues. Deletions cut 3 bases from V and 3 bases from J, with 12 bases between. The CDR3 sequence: CASSFERRGYNEQFF. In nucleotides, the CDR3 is TGTGCCAGCAGCTTCGAGAGACGGGGCTACAATGAGCAGTTCTTC.

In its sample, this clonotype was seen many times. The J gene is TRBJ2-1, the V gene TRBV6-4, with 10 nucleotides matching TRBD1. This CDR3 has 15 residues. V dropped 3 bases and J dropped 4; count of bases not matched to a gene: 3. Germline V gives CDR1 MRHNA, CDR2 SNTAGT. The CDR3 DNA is TGTGCCAGCAGTGATGACAGGGGGCTTTACAATGAGCAGTTCTTC. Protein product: CASSDDRGLYNEQFF.

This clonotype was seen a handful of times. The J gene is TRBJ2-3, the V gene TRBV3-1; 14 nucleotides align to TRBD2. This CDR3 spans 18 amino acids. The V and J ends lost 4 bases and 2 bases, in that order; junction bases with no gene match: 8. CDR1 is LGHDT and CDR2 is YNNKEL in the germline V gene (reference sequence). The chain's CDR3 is CASSRGTSGSGTTDTQYF. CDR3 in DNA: TGTGCCAGCAGCCGAGGGACTAGCGGGAGTGGGACCACAGATACGCAGTATTTT.